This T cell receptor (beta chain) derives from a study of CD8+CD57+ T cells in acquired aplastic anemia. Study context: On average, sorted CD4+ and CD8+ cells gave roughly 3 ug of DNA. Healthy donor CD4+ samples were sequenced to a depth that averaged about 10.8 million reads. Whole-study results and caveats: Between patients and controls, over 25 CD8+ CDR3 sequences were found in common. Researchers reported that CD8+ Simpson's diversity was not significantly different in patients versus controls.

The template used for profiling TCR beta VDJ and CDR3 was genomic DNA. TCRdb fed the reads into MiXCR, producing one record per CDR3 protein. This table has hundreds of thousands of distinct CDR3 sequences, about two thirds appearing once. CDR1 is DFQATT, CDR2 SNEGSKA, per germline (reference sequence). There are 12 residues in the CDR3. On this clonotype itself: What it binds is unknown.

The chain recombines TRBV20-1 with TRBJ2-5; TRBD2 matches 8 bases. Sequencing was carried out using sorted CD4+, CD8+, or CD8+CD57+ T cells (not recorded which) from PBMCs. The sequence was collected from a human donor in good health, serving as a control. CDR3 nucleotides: TGCAGCGCTCGCGGGGGGCGAGGGACACAGTACTTC. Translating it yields CSARGGRGTQYF.